The next 15 T cell receptor beta chains were all read from a single sample in a study of radiotherapy plus CTLA-4 blockade in lung cancer. TCRdb's copy holds only in-frame clones and misses some; the assay was immunoSEQ multiplex PCR. The data hold tens of thousands of clones, with about 77% observed a single time. This specimen consisted of peripheral blood, obtained from a patient treated with radiotherapy plus ipilimumab. The receptors stem from a human donor with non-small cell lung cancer who had stable disease on radiotherapy plus ipilimumab.

Details on this clone: This CDR3 is also generated by other DNA sequences in the sample. The chain joins TRBV5-1 to TRBJ1-2; no firm D call. CDR1 and CDR2 from the germline V gene are SGHRS and YFSETQ. The length of the CDR3 is 14 residues. V dropped 2 bases and J dropped 2 bases, with 10 bases sitting between them. The CDR3 DNA reads as TGCGCCAGCAGCTTAGGAGGGCAGAACTATGGCTACACCTTC. It translates to CASSLGGQNYGYTF.

V and J are TRBV7-3 and TRBJ2-2, with a tentative D call TRBD2 (7 bases). CDR1 and CDR2 (germline): SGHTA, FQGTGA. This CDR3 spans 15 amino acids. With 3 bases removed from V and 5 bases from J, the gap between germline ends came to 13 bases. CDR3 sequence: CASSLAGAQTGELFF. The DNA of the CDR3 is TGTGCCAGCAGCTTGGCGGGGGCTCAGACCGGGGAGCTGTTTTTT.

J is TRBJ2-3 and V is TRBV7-9, with 7 bases that match TRBD2. Germline CDR1 and CDR2: SEHNR and FQNEAQ (reference sequence). J lost 2 bases, V lost 2 bases, and 10 bases had no gene match. The CDR3 length is 17 residues. This chain's CDR3 is CASSLTPLGGDTDTQYF. The CDR3 DNA follows: TGTGCCAGCAGCTTAACACCCCTGGGGGGGGACACAGATACGCAGTATTTT.

In nucleotides, the CDR3 is TGTGCCAGCAGCAACCTAGGGGGCGCGAGTAAGGTCTACGAGCAGTACTTC. It translates to CASSNLGGASKVYEQYF. The chain employs TRBV14 and TRBJ2-7; TRBD1 matches at 7 bases. With 5 bases clipped from V and 3 bases from J, the junction kept 16 bases outside the gene matches. Germline-derived CDR1 and CDR2 are SGHDN and FVKESK. This CDR3 has 17 amino acids.

This clone was observed a single time. The chain recombines TRBV5-1 with TRBJ1-1; D gene unclear. V lost 5 bases and J lost 1, with 9 bases in between. The germline CDR1 and CDR2 sequences are SGHRS and YFSETQ. This CDR3 has 13 amino acids. The CDR3 sequence is CASRLQANTEAFF. In nucleotides, the CDR3 is TGCGCCAGCAGACTCCAAGCGAACACTGAAGCTTTCTTT.

The chain is built from TRBV15 and TRBJ1-5; 12 positions agree with TRBD1. Germline values: CDR1 LNHNV, CDR2 YYDKDF (reference sequence). After removal of 1 base from V and 7 bases from J, the junction contained 8 bases not matched to a gene. This CDR3 comprises 17 residues. The CDR3 is CATSRGGTGGLWQPQHF. CDR3 coding DNA: TGTGCCACCAGCAGAGGCGGGACAGGGGGCTTGTGGCAGCCCCAGCATTTT.

This clone has just a few counts. The V gene is TRBV7-9, the J gene TRBJ1-1; TRBD1 matches at 10 bases. J gave up 2 bases and V 5 bases, and 8 bases lay outside the gene matches. The CDR3 spans 16 residues. Germline V gene data show CDR1 as SEHNR and CDR2 as FQNEAQ (reference sequence). CDR3 nucleotide sequence: TGTGCCAGCAGCCCCCAGACAGGGGGCATTAACACTGAAGCTTTCTTT. Protein sequence: CASSPQTGGINTEAFF.

This clone was seen a handful of times. J is TRBJ2-5 and V is TRBV7-7; TRBD1 aligns across 7 bases. Germline V CDR1 and CDR2: SSHAT, FNYEAQ (reference sequence). The CDR3 has 16 residues. J lost 2 bases, V lost 5 bases, and 11 bases had no gene match. CDR3 nucleotide sequence: TGTGCCAGCAGCGCCGTGACAGGGCTGGGGCAAGAGACCCAGTACTTC. This gives the protein CASSAVTGLGQETQYF.

The J gene is TRBJ1-5, the V gene TRBV2; D possibly corresponds to TRBD1 (6 bases). The germline gives CDR1 SNHLY, CDR2 FYNNEI. This CDR3 has 19 amino acids. The V and J ends lost 3 bases and 7 bases respectively, with 28 bases between them. CDR3 residues: CASSDSRTRGGKQRQPQHF. CDR3 nucleotide sequence: TGTGCCAGCAGTGATAGTAGGACGAGAGGGGGAAAGCAAAGACAGCCCCAGCATTTT.

The chain has TRBV19 and TRBJ1-4; D is ambiguous. This CDR3 has 15 residues. V was cut by 7 bases and J by 5 bases, with 17 bases left in between. Germline V CDR1 and CDR2: LNHDA, SQIVND (reference sequence). CDR3 amino acids: CASKESSGRNEKLFF. The CDR3 DNA follows: TGTGCCAGTAAAGAGTCCAGCGGTCGCAATGAAAAACTGTTTTTT.

The chain carries TRBV6-4 and TRBJ1-2; 10 bases align to TRBD1. Germline values: CDR1 MRHNA, CDR2 SNTAGT. The CDR3 is 14 amino acids. V shed 4 bases, J shed 8 bases, and the junction held 7 bases outside the gene matches. The CDR3 here is CASSAGQGSGGYTF. CDR3 in DNA: TGTGCCAGCAGTGCGGGACAGGGGTCGGGCGGCTACACCTTC.

V and J are TRBV9 and TRBJ1-6; 9 bases match TRBD1. V dropped 3 bases and J dropped 7; count of bases not matched to a gene: 2. Germline values: CDR1 SGDLS, CDR2 YYNGEE. CDR3 length: 14 residues. In DNA, the CDR3 is TGTGCCAGCAGCGCCGGGACAGGGAATTCACCCCTCCACTTT. Residues: CASSAGTGNSPLHF.

The chain carries TRBV7-8 and TRBJ1-2; the match to TRBD1 covers 7 bases. V shed 1 base, J shed 6 bases, and the junction held 8 bases outside the gene matches. The CDR3 sequence is 15 residues long. Germline V lookup: CDR1 SGHVS, CDR2 FQNEAQ. DNA for the CDR3: TGTGCCAGCAGCTTAGATCGAGGACAGGCCGATGGCTACACCTTC. Translating gives CASSLDRGQADGYTF.

V gene TRBV5-1 combines with J gene TRBJ2-1; TRBD2 aligns across 7 bases. The CDR3 loop spans 16 amino acids. CDR1 is SGHRS and CDR2 is YFSETQ in the germline V gene. V lost 4 bases to trimming and J lost 3 bases; unmatched junction nucleotides: 10. The CDR3 loop is CASSLSGGRNYNEQFF. Here the CDR3 DNA reads TGCGCCAGCAGCCTTAGCGGCGGGAGAAACTACAATGAGCAGTTCTTC.

The chain uses TRBV10-3 and TRBJ1-2; 7 nucleotides agree with TRBD1. V shed 6 bases, J shed 1 base, and the junction held 2 bases outside the gene matches. Germline V gene lookup returns CDR1 ENHRY and CDR2 SYGVKD. This CDR3 has 13 residues. CDR3 in amino acids: CAIRGTDNYGYTF. CDR3 in DNA: TGTGCCATCAGGGGGACAGATAACTATGGCTACACCTTC.